This is a list of T cell receptor beta chains from one sample in a study of blood T cell repertoires in COVID-19. TCRdb's table, derived via immunoSEQ multiplex PCR, lists solely in-frame clones and lacks some. The profile shows 250,000 to 350,000 clones, around 91% of them singletons. Sequencing was done on a sample of PBMCs or T cells enriched from blood (not recorded which). These receptors came from a woman aged 18-29 years who had recovered from COVID-19. The CDR3 runs from the conserved cysteine through the conserved F or W. A D gene is named only where the DNA matches it firmly. Rows give clone size only sometimes, using once, few, many, or a class for an expanded clone.

v_call: TRBV2; clone_size: NA; j_call: TRBJ2-7; d_call: TRBD2; cdr3_aa: CASSSGLAREQYF; cdr3_nt: TGTGCCAGCAGCTCCGGACTAGCTAGGGAGCAGTACTTC
v_call: TRBV5-1; clone_size: NA; j_call: TRBJ2-7; d_call: NA; cdr3_aa: CASSLRLGTLSSSYEQYF; cdr3_nt: TGCGCCAGCAGCTTGAGACTAGGAACCCTTTCTAGCTCCTACGAGCAGTACTTC
v_call: TRBV6-5; clone_size: NA; j_call: TRBJ2-7; d_call: NA; cdr3_aa: CASSFQGKQYF; cdr3_nt: TGTGCCAGCAGTTTCCAGGGCAAGCAGTACTTC
v_call: TRBV11-3; clone_size: once; j_call: TRBJ2-4; d_call: NA; cdr3_aa: CASSFREAKNIQYF; cdr3_nt: TGTGCCAGCAGCTTCAGGGAAGCCAAAAACATTCAGTACTTC
v_call: TRBV6-5; clone_size: NA; j_call: TRBJ2-2; d_call: NA; cdr3_aa: CASSYSKGENTGELFF; cdr3_nt: TGTGCCAGCAGTTACTCGAAGGGGGAGAACACCGGGGAGCTGTTTTTT
v_call: TRBV2; clone_size: NA; j_call: TRBJ1-2; d_call: NA; cdr3_aa: CASRVFSGVGYTF; cdr3_nt: TGTGCCAGCAGGGTCTTCTCAGGGGTTGGCTACACCTTC
v_call: TRBV12-3/TRBV12-4; clone_size: NA; j_call: TRBJ1-3; d_call: TRBD1; cdr3_aa: CASSRGQGNTIYF; cdr3_nt: TGTGCCAGCAGCCGGGGACAGGGGAACACCATATATTTT
v_call: TRBV15; clone_size: once; j_call: TRBJ2-7; d_call: NA; cdr3_aa: CATSRGRDSYEQYF; cdr3_nt: TGTGCCACCAGCAGAGGCCGGGACTCATACGAGCAGTACTTC
v_call: TRBV2; clone_size: NA; j_call: TRBJ1-2; d_call: TRBD1; cdr3_aa: CASRYTGDGYTF; cdr3_nt: TGTGCCAGCAGGTATACAGGGGATGGCTACACCTTC
v_call: TRBV10-2; clone_size: once; j_call: TRBJ2-1; d_call: NA; cdr3_aa: CASKGSGFRNEQFF; cdr3_nt: TGCGCCAGCAAAGGGAGTGGCTTTAGGAATGAGCAGTTCTTC
v_call: TRBV5-1; clone_size: NA; j_call: TRBJ2-1; d_call: TRBD2; cdr3_aa: CASSSGTTASYNEQFF; cdr3_nt: TGCGCCAGCAGCTCCGGGACTACAGCCTCCTACAATGAGCAGTTCTTC
v_call: TRBV6-5; clone_size: NA; j_call: TRBJ1-2; d_call: NA; cdr3_aa: CASSLGGYGYTF; cdr3_nt: TGTGCCAGCAGTTTGGGGGGCTATGGCTACACCTTC
v_call: TRBV28; clone_size: NA; j_call: TRBJ1-4; d_call: NA; cdr3_aa: CASSSRSTPDRPVF; cdr3_nt: TGTGCCAGCAGCTCGCGGAGCACACCGGACAGACCGGTTTTT
v_call: TRBV24-1; clone_size: NA; j_call: TRBJ2-2; d_call: NA; cdr3_aa: CATSGGTGELFF; cdr3_nt: TGTGCCACCAGTGGAGGAACCGGGGAGCTGTTTTTT
v_call: TRBV11-2; clone_size: once; j_call: TRBJ2-3; d_call: NA; cdr3_aa: CASSLGTHQPDTQYF; cdr3_nt: TGTGCCAGCAGCTTAGGGACTCATCAACCAGATACGCAGTATTTT
v_call: TRBV7-9; clone_size: NA; j_call: TRBJ2-1; d_call: NA; cdr3_aa: CASTTPGSYNEQFF; cdr3_nt: TGTGCCAGCACCACTCCGGGCTCCTACAATGAGCAGTTCTTC
v_call: TRBV6-2/TRBV6-3; clone_size: NA; j_call: TRBJ1-1; d_call: TRBD1; cdr3_aa: CASSYRDRGTEAFF; cdr3_nt: TGTGCCAGCAGTTATCGGGACAGGGGCACTGAAGCTTTCTTT
v_call: TRBV18; clone_size: few; j_call: TRBJ1-4; d_call: NA; cdr3_aa: CASSPGGRGEKLFF; cdr3_nt: TGTGCCAGCTCACCAGGGGGGAGAGGCGAAAAACTGTTTTTT
v_call: TRBV7-9; clone_size: NA; j_call: TRBJ2-5; d_call: NA; cdr3_aa: CASSLASGEETQYF; cdr3_nt: TGTGCCAGCAGCTTAGCGTCAGGGGAAGAGACCCAGTACTTC
v_call: TRBV6-5; clone_size: NA; j_call: TRBJ1-1; d_call: TRBD1; cdr3_aa: CASSRRQGTNTEAFF; cdr3_nt: TGTGCCAGCAGCCGGAGACAGGGGACGAACACTGAAGCTTTCTTT
v_call: TRBV12-3/TRBV12-4; clone_size: NA; j_call: TRBJ1-5; d_call: NA; cdr3_aa: CASSLAGVGQHF; cdr3_nt: TGTGCCAGCAGTTTAGCAGGGGTTGGCCAGCATTTT
v_call: TRBV14; clone_size: NA; j_call: TRBJ2-1; d_call: NA; cdr3_aa: CASSRYQAHEQFF; cdr3_nt: TGTGCCAGCAGCCGCTATCAGGCCCATGAGCAGTTCTTC
v_call: TRBV5-6; clone_size: NA; j_call: TRBJ2-5; d_call: NA; cdr3_aa: CASSLNRGETQYF; cdr3_nt: TGTGCCAGCAGCTTGAATAGGGGGGAGACCCAGTACTTC
v_call: TRBV7-2; clone_size: NA; j_call: TRBJ2-5; d_call: NA; cdr3_aa: CASRQGGEETQYF; cdr3_nt: TGTGCCAGCAGACAGGGAGGGGAGGAGACCCAGTACTTC
v_call: TRBV5-6; clone_size: NA; j_call: TRBJ1-2; d_call: TRBD1; cdr3_aa: CASSFGQGGYGYTF; cdr3_nt: TGTGCCAGCAGCTTTGGACAGGGAGGTTATGGCTACACCTTC
v_call: TRBV28; clone_size: NA; j_call: TRBJ1-2; d_call: TRBD1; cdr3_aa: CASRRTGGAWGYTF; cdr3_nt: TGTGCCAGCAGACGCACAGGGGGCGCGTGGGGCTACACCTTC
v_call: TRBV9; clone_size: NA; j_call: TRBJ2-7; d_call: TRBD1; cdr3_aa: CASSPGQGRNEQYF; cdr3_nt: TGTGCCAGCAGCCCCGGACAGGGTCGTAACGAGCAGTACTTC
v_call: TRBV7-9; clone_size: NA; j_call: TRBJ2-7; d_call: NA; cdr3_aa: CASSQALRQPYEQYF; cdr3_nt: TGTGCCAGCAGTCAAGCTTTGAGGCAGCCATACGAGCAGTACTTC
v_call: TRBV7-9; clone_size: NA; j_call: TRBJ2-3; d_call: NA; cdr3_aa: CASSSSRPDTQYF; cdr3_nt: TGTGCCAGCAGCTCCTCGCGCCCAGATACGCAGTATTTT
v_call: TRBV5-1; clone_size: NA; j_call: TRBJ1-4; d_call: NA; cdr3_aa: CASSREGLSEKLFF; cdr3_nt: TGCGCCAGCAGCCGGGAGGGGTTGAGTGAAAAACTGTTTTTT
v_call: TRBV5-1; clone_size: NA; j_call: TRBJ2-1; d_call: NA; cdr3_aa: CASSAEGPYNEQFF; cdr3_nt: TGCGCCAGCAGCGCAGAGGGTCCATACAATGAGCAGTTCTTC
v_call: TRBV19; clone_size: NA; j_call: TRBJ2-2; d_call: TRBD2; cdr3_aa: CASSLRPGGANTGELFF; cdr3_nt: TGTGCCAGTAGCCTTCGCCCTGGGGGGGCGAACACCGGGGAGCTGTTTTTT
v_call: TRBV28; clone_size: NA; j_call: TRBJ1-5; d_call: NA; cdr3_aa: CASNPPGQGRGANQPQHF; cdr3_nt: TGTGCCAGCAACCCCCCCGGGCAGGGGAGAGGGGCAAATCAGCCCCAGCATTTT
v_call: TRBV27; clone_size: NA; j_call: TRBJ2-2; d_call: NA; cdr3_aa: CASRRRGNTGELFF; cdr3_nt: TGTGCCAGCAGACGACGGGGGAACACCGGGGAGCTGTTTTTT